The source of this T cell receptor beta chain is a study of T cells in Graves' hyperthyroidism and ophthalmopathy. Uncontrolled infection, other autoimmune disease, pregnancy or lactation led to exclusion. There are many counts of this clonotype. Its antigen is not known. There were TCR beta CDR3 regions amplified from RNA transcripts. When the TCR CDR3 underwent first-round RT-PCR, the HTBI primer set was used. TCRdb itself ran the multiplex PCR reads through MiXCR, one entry per CDR3 protein. The sample carries almost 350,000 distinct CDR3 sequences, over 15% recorded once. Trimming pared 4 bases from V and 3 bases from J, leaving 13 bases between. The CDR3 runs to 14 residues. Looked up from germline, CDR1 is MGHRA and CDR2 is YSYEKL. Study-wide results and caveats: A 13 V-J signature model discriminated ophthalmopathy versus stable hyperthyroidism. Onset of ophthalmopathy came a median approximately 6.8 months after the model predicted it.

The sequenced sample consisted of blood. This rearrangement joins TRBV4-1 to TRBJ2-7; D gene uncertain. The sequence was obtained from a woman between 35 and 50 years old with Graves' ophthalmopathy. The CDR3 is CASSLSIGVYEQYF. The DNA for the CDR3 is TGCGCCAGCAGCCTCTCTATTGGAGTCTACGAGCAGTACTTC.